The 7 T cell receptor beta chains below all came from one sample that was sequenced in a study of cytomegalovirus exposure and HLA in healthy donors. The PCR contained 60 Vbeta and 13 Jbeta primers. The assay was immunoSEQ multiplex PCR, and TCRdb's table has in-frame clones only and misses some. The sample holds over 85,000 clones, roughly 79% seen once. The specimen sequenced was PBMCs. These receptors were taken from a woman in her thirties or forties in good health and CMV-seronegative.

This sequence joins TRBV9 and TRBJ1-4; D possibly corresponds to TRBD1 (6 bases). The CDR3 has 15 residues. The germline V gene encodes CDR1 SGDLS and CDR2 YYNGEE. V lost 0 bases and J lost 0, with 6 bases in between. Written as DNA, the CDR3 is TGTGCCAGCAGCGTAGAGGGGGCAACTAATGAAAAACTGTTTTTT. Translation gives CASSVEGATNEKLFF.

The CDR3 protein is CAISESGHLQETQYF. The CDR3 bases are TGTGCCATCAGTGAGTCGGGACATCTACAAGAGACCCAGTACTTC. The rearrangement joins TRBV10-3 to TRBJ2-5, with a weak D call TRBD1 (6 bases). CDR1 is ENHRY and CDR2 is SYGVKD in the germline V gene. This CDR3 has 15 residues. V was shortened by 0 bases and J by 2 bases, with 10 bases between the two germline ends.

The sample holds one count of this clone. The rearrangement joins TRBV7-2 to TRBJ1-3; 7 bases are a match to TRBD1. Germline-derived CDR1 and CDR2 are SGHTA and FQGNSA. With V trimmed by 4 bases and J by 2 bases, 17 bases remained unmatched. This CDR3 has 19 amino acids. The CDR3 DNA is TGTGCCAGCAGCTGGCCCGGGACAGTGACCCAGTCAACTGGAAACACCATATATTTT. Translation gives CASSWPGTVTQSTGNTIYF.

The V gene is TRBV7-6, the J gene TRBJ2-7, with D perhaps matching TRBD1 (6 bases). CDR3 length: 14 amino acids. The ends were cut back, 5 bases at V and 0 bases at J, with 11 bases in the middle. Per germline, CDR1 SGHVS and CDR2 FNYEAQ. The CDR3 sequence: CASSQGQFSYEQYF. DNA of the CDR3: TGTGCCAGCAGCCAAGGACAGTTCTCCTACGAGCAGTACTTC.

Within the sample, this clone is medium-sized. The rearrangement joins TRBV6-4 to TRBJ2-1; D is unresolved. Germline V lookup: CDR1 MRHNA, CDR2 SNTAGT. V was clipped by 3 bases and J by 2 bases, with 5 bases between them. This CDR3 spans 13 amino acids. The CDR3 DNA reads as TGTGCCAGCAGTGATGAGCCCTACAATGAGCAGTTCTTC. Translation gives CASSDEPYNEQFF.

CDR3 in amino acids: CASSSQGPGGNQPQHF. In DNA form, the CDR3 reads TGTGCCAGCAGCTCGCAGGGTCCAGGAGGCAATCAGCCCCAGCATTTT. The J gene is TRBJ1-5, the V gene TRBV7-3; TRBD1 is a possible D gene (5 bases). Germline V CDR1 and CDR2: SGHTA, FQGTGA. The CDR3 sequence is 16 residues long. V lost 4 bases and J 2 bases, leaving 15 bases between the germline ends.

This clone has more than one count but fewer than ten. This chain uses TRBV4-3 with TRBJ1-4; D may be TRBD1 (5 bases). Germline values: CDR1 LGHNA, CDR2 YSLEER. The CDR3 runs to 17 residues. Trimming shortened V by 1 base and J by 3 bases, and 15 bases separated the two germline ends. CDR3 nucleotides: TGCGCCAGCAGCCAAGCTGGCAGGGAAACCTCTAATGAAAAACTGTTTTTT. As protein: CASSQAGRETSNEKLFF.